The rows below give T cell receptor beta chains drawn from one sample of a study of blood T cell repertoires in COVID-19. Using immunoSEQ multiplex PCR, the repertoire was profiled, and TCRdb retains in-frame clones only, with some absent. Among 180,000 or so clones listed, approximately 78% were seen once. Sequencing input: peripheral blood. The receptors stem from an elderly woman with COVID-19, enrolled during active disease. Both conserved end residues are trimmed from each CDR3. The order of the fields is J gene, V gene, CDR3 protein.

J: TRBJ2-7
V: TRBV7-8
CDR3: ASSLYGSYEQY

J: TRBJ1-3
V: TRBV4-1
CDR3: ASSRTGTGEPGNTIY

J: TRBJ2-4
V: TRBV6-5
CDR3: ASRRQGGDIQY

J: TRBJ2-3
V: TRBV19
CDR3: ASSSLASDTQY

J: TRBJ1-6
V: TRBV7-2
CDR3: ASSLAGGLAPLH

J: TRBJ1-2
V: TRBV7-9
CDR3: ASSLGQGYT

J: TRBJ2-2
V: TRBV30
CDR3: AWSVGQDTGELF

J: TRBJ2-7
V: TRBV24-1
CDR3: ATSRDLGGEQY

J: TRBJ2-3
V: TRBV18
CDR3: ASSPPSRPDTQY

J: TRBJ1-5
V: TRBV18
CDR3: ASSLGQGTNQPQH

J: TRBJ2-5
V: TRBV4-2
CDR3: ASSQDSGETQY

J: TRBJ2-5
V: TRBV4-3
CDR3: ASSPTQGNQETQY

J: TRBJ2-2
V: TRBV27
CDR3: ASSARQGTGTGELF

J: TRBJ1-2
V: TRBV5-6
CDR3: ASSAGQAPYGYT

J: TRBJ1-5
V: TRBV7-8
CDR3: ASSTWTGKTIQPQH

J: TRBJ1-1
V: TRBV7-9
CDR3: ASSWDRVEAF

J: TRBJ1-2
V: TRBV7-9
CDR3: ASSLDGQLYGYT

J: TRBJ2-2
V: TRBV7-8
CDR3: ASSLGTAGGPRSTGELF

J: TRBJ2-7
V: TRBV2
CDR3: ASSRDYTYEQY

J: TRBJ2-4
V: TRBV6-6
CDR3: ASRGTGGKTKNIQY

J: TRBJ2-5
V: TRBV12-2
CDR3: ASRLGDRGRGETQY

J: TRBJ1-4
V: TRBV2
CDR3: ASSRGPSPNEKLF

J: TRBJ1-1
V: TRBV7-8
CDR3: ASSFRDTYTEAF

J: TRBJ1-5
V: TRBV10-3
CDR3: AISKEAGQYQPQH

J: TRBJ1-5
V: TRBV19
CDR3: ASSIYRESNQPQH

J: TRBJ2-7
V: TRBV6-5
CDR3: ASTPRQARIYEQY

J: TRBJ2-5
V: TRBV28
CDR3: ASSSPWDYLNQETQY

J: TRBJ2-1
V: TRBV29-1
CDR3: SVDSTGEQQF

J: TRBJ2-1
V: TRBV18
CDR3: ASSGGLAGDEQF

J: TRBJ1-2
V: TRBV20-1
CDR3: SASKEQFGYT

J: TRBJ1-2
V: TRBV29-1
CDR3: SVGAERGYT

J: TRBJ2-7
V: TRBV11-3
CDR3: ASSLAGAGGPPYEQY

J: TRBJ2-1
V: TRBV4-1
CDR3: ASSQHGAGGEQF

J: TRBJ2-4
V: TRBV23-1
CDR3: ASSQSRGTGGGENIQY

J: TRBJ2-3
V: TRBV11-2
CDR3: ASSSGPGTGSDTQY

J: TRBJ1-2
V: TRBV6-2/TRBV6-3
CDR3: ASSYGRGRDYGYT

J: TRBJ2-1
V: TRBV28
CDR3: ASKTSGDLNEQF

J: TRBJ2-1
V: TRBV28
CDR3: ASSTSGGPDNEQF

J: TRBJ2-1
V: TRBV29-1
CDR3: SVGTGTSGRSEQF

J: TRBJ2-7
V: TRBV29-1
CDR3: SFRDRDSYEQY

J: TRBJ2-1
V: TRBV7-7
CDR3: ASSLSSANEQF

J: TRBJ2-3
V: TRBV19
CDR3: ASSVTSGTDTQY

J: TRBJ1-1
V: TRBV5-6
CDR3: ASSLALRGQGSNTEAF

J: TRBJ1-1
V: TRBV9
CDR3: ASSGQVNTEAF

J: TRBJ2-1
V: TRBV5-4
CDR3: ASSSPETSASNEQF

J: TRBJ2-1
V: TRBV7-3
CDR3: ASSPQEGEQF

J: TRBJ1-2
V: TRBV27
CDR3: ASSLSPATNYGYT

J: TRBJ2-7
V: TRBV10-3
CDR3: AISESTGGWGEQY

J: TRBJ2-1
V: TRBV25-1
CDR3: ASSEGSGTLQF

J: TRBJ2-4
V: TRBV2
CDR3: ASSDEGVAKNIQY

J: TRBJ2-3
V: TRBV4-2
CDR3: ASSQGAPGLAGADTQY

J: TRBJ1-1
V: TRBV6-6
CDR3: ASRPPSGQKAF